The 14 T cell receptor beta chains below were found in one sample sequenced in a study of shared clonotypes between healthy human individuals. TCRdb's copy holds only in-frame clones and misses some; the assay was immunoSEQ multiplex PCR. Of some 380,000 clones in the sample, around 96% were seen once. Sequencing was done on a sample of memory CD8+ T cells sorted from blood. The subset denotes: CD45RO+ cells pooled with CCR7-negative TemRA cells. These receptors were collected from a man aged 25 to 45 in good health.

This chain's CDR3 is CASSKGVGTYEQYF. The CDR3 DNA follows: TGTGCCAGCAGCAAAGGGGTAGGGACCTACGAGCAGTACTTC. This chain joins TRBV21-1 and TRBJ2-7. TRBV21-1 is labeled a pseudogene. The CDR3 spans 14 residues.

The V gene is TRBV27, the J gene TRBJ2-1; 11 bases are a match to TRBD2. V gave up 5 bases and J gave up 6 bases; unmatched junction bases: 9. This CDR3 has 16 residues. The germline CDR1 and CDR2 sequences are MNHEY and SMNVEV (reference sequence). The CDR3 coding sequence is TGTGCCAGCAGTCGGTATAGCGGGAGGGCTGGCAATGAGCAGTTCTTC. Translated, it gives CASSRYSGRAGNEQFF.

This clone has just a few counts. The V call is TRBV7-9, the J call TRBJ1-1, with D maybe TRBD1 (6 bases). Germline lookup yields CDR1 SEHNR and CDR2 FQNEAQ (reference sequence). The CDR3 loop spans 13 amino acids. Trimming removed 4 bases from V and 8 bases from J, with 14 bases in between. The CDR3 spells CASSSNGGTEAFF. CDR3 sequence (DNA): TGTGCCAGCAGCTCGAATGGCGGGACAGAAGCTTTCTTT.

V gene TRBV6-5 combines with J gene TRBJ2-7; D not resolved. The CDR3 runs 15 residues. Trimming shortened V by 3 bases and J by 0 bases, and 12 bases separated the two germline ends. The V gene's germline CDR1 is MNHEY and CDR2 SVGAGI. The CDR3 DNA reads as TGTGCCAGCAGTTATCCCTTCTTGAGCTCCTACGAGCAGTACTTC. This gives the protein CASSYPFLSSYEQYF.

The chain combines TRBV6-6 with TRBJ2-5, with TRBD1 identical over 9 bases. V lost 7 bases and J lost 1; bases outside the gene matches: 4. The CDR3 loop spans 14 amino acids. Germline V gene sequence: CDR1 MNHNY, CDR2 SVGAGI (reference sequence). The CDR3 region has the DNA TGTGCCAGCAACCGGGACAGGGTCCAAGAGACCCAGTACTTC. Translation: CASNRDRVQETQYF.

The chain recombines TRBV6-5 with TRBJ1-1; possibly TRBD1 for D (5 bases). This CDR3 spans 14 amino acids. V lost 0 bases and J lost 6, with 11 bases in between. Germline V gives CDR1 MNHEY, CDR2 SVGAGI. The CDR3 bases are TGTGCCAGCAGTTACTCGAACAGAGGGGCTGAAGCTTTCTTT. Protein product: CASSYSNRGAEAFF.

The table lists this clone with a count of one. The chain joins TRBV27 to TRBJ2-7; D gene uncertain. This CDR3 is 13 amino acids long. Between the trimmed V and J ends, which lost 2 bases and 4 bases, there was a span of 9 bases. Germline-derived CDR1 and CDR2 are MNHEY and SMNVEV (reference sequence). The CDR3 loop is CASSLLVGYEQYF. In DNA form, the CDR3 reads TGTGCCAGCAGTTTACTAGTGGGTTACGAGCAGTACTTC.

V usage is TRBV5-6 and J usage is TRBJ2-3; 7 bases are shared with TRBD2. The CDR3 sequence is 19 residues long. J lost 5 bases, V lost 2 bases, and 20 bases had no gene match. Germline CDR1 is SGHDT and CDR2 is YYEEEE. The CDR3 sequence is CASSLRTETSPPGIDTQYF. The CDR3 bases are TGTGCCAGCAGCTTACGTACAGAGACTAGCCCTCCGGGAATAGATACGCAGTATTTT. The whole variable domain, filled in from reference TRBV5-6 and TRBJ2-3, reads DAGVTQSPTHLIKTRGQQVTLRCSPKSGHDTVSWYQQALGQGPQFIFQYYEEEERQRGNFPDRFSGHQFPNYSSELNVNALLLGDSALYLCASSLRTETSPPGIDTQYFGPGTRLTVL.

The CDR3 coding sequence is TGCGCCAGCAGTGAGGGAAGCACCACAGATACGCAGTATTTT. Encoded protein: CASSEGSTTDTQYF. This sequence joins TRBV10-1 and TRBJ2-3; no clear D gene. V was shortened by 2 bases and J by 2 bases, with 8 bases between the two germline ends. The length of the CDR3 is 14 residues. In germline, CDR1 is WNHNN, CDR2 SYGVQD (reference sequence).

V is TRBV28 and J is TRBJ2-4; no firm D call. Germline CDR1 and CDR2: MDHEN and SYDVKM. This CDR3 region has 15 residues. V gave up 4 bases and J gave up 1 base, with 11 bases separating them. This CDR3 reads CASSSRLLAKNIQYF. In DNA form, the CDR3 reads TGTGCCAGCAGTTCTCGGTTGTTGGCCAAAAACATTCAGTACTTC.

This clone was seen only once. This rearrangement joins TRBV7-9 to TRBJ2-3; 12 nucleotides line up with TRBD2. CDR1 is SEHNR, CDR2 FQNEAQ, per germline (reference sequence). This CDR3 has 15 amino acids. The J segment lost 6 bases and the V segment lost 5 bases, leaving 6 bases of the junction unmatched. CDR3 residues: CASSRLAGASDTQYF. The CDR3 bases are TGTGCCAGCAGCCGACTAGCGGGAGCTAGCGATACGCAGTATTTT.

On this clone: The sample has other DNA sequences that encode this CDR3 too. The chain couples TRBV28 to TRBJ2-7; D remains ambiguous. This CDR3 contains 12 residues. Germline V gives CDR1 MDHEN, CDR2 SYDVKM. V was cut by 3 bases and J by 4 bases, with 7 bases left in between. DNA for the CDR3: TGTGCCAGCAGTTTGAAGGGTTACGAGCAGTACTTC. It yields the protein CASSLKGYEQYF. Drawing the rest from reference TRBV28 and TRBJ2-7, the complete variable domain is DVKVTQSSRYLVKRTGEKVFLECVQDMDHENMFWYRQDPGLGLRLIYFSYDVKMKEKGDIPEGYSVSREKKERFSLILESASTNQTSMYLCASSLKGYEQYFGPGTRLTVT.

CDR3 region: CASSATGRSDSGNTIYF. In DNA, the CDR3 is TGTGCCAGCAGTGCGACGGGACGGAGCGATTCTGGAAACACCATATATTTT. This chain joins TRBV2 and TRBJ1-3; D possibly corresponds to TRBD1 (5 bases). Per germline, CDR1 SNHLY and CDR2 FYNNEI. The CDR3 length is 17 residues. Trimming removed 4 bases from V and 1 base from J, with 17 bases in between.

The chain uses TRBV6-6 and TRBJ1-2, with 9 nucleotides matching TRBD1. This CDR3 has 14 residues. Germline V gene data show CDR1 as MNHNY and CDR2 as SVGAGI (reference sequence). V lost 5 bases and J lost 2; bases outside the gene matches: 3. CDR3 sequence: CASSRTGENYGYTF. As DNA, the CDR3 is TGTGCCAGCAGTCGGACAGGGGAAAACTATGGCTACACCTTC.